This T cell receptor (beta chain) originates from a study of T cell changes during pregnancy in multiple sclerosis. Germline CDR1 is LGHNA and CDR2 is YNFKEQ. V lost 3 bases, J lost 2 bases, and 10 bases lay in between. This CDR3 has 14 amino acids. Data came from immunoSEQ multiplex PCR; TCRdb stores just in-frame clones and leaves some out. The table shows 85,000 to 90,000 clones, with roughly 90% occurring only once. This TCR was recovered from a female donor in good health, enrolled as a control in a pregnancy study. J is TRBJ1-2 and V is TRBV4-2; D is undetermined. This specimen consisted of peripheral blood, obtained in the first trimester of pregnancy. CDR3: CASSHRGNNYGYTF. For the CDR3, the DNA is TGTGCCAGCAGCCATCGCGGGAACAACTATGGCTACACCTTC.